This note documents a single T cell receptor (beta chain) sequence. Its antigen is undetermined. This sample is part of a study of cytomegalovirus exposure and HLA in healthy donors. Study findings and constraints: Of the V segments, some could not be distinguished, including TRBV6-2 and TRBV6-3, and were excluded. A prior analysis recorded that most TCR beta V segments were productive about 90% or about 30% of the time.

The V segment lost 3 bases and the J segment 0 bases; nucleotides outside the gene matches: 5. CDR3 size: 16 residues. The germline V gene has CDR1 MNHNS and CDR2 SASEGT. A multiplex PCR was run with 60 Vbeta primers and 13 Jbeta primers. TCRdb's copy holds only in-frame clones and misses some; the assay was immunoSEQ multiplex PCR. The table has about 140,000 clones, about four fifths seen once. This TCR was recovered from a man aged 18-30 years in good health and CMV-seropositive. The chain links TRBV6-1 to TRBJ2-7, with 10 bases matching TRBD1. Sequencing was done on a sample of PBMCs. The CDR3 DNA reads TGTGCCAGCAGTGAGTTGGGACAGGGGACCTCCTACGAGCAGTACTTC. Protein sequence: CASSELGQGTSYEQYF.